The T cell receptor (beta chain) under discussion was sequenced for a study of PD-L1 blockade in urothelial cancer. Study at large: Blood analysis took place 3 weeks (second dose) and 6 weeks after treatment start.

Data came from immunoSEQ multiplex PCR; TCRdb stores just in-frame clones and leaves some out. The profile shows more than 55,000 clones, roughly four fifths of them singletons. As to time point: pretreatment peripheral blood. Patient disease was locally advanced or metastatic urothelial carcinoma. This CDR3 contains 16 residues. Germline CDR1 LGHNA, CDR2 YSLEER. J lost 5 bases, V lost 1 base, and 9 bases had no gene match. This clone appeared a few times. V usage is TRBV4-3 and J usage is TRBJ2-5, with 8 nucleotides matching TRBD2. The clonotype was recovered from a man between 65 and 80 years old with urothelial cancer. Sample: PBMCs, taken around atezolizumab (anti-PD-L1) treatment. The CDR3 DNA follows: TGCGCCAGCAGCCAAGGCTCGGGGGGGCAGTTGGAGACCCAGTACTTC. Residues: CASSQGSGGQLETQYF.